Each of the 10 T cell receptor beta chains below was sequenced from the same sample in a study of identical twins. From the 5' RACE reads, TCRdb called clonotypes with MiXCR, one entry per CDR3 protein. This sample has 500,000 to 600,000 distinct CDR3 sequences, with less than 25% found just once. These data were also filed under a second study, of T cells expressing NK-cell markers.

Material: CD4+ T cells sorted from blood. These receptors were obtained from a woman between 18 and 30 years old in good health.

The rearrangement joins TRBV20-1 to TRBJ2-2, with D perhaps TRBD2 (6 bases). Germline values: CDR1 DFQATT, CDR2 SNEGSKA (reference sequence). The CDR3 is 15 amino acids. Trimming cost V 2 bases and J 4 bases, with 14 bases left between them. This chain's CDR3 is CSARRLATSTGELFF. CDR3 in DNA: TGCAGTGCTAGAAGGCTAGCGACGAGCACCGGGGAGCTGTTTTTT.

The DNA for the CDR3 is TGTGCCAGCAGCTATCGAACAGGGGGGCAATATCAGCCCCAGCATTTT. Translation gives CASSYRTGGQYQPQHF. The chain is built from TRBV7-8 and TRBJ1-5, with 8 positions matching TRBD1. J was trimmed by 5 bases and V by 4 bases; bases with no gene match: 10. The CDR3 has 16 amino acids. CDR1 and CDR2 (germline): SGHVS, FQNEAQ.

The chain combines TRBV3-1 with TRBJ2-3, with D hard to call. The CDR3 loop spans 12 amino acids. V was pared by 1 base and J by 6 bases, with 5 bases between. Germline V gene lookup returns CDR1 LGHDT and CDR2 YNNKEL (reference sequence). This CDR3 is CASSQAVDTQYF. CDR3 nucleotide sequence: TGTGCCAGCAGCCAAGCTGTCGATACGCAGTATTTT.

V usage is TRBV6-5 and J usage is TRBJ1-1, with TRBD1 as a possible D gene (6 bases). Deletions cut 2 bases from V and 3 bases from J, with 10 bases between. The CDR3 has 14 residues. Looked up from germline, CDR1 is MNHEY and CDR2 is SVGAGI. CDR3: CASSYGGADTEAFF. The CDR3 DNA reads as TGTGCCAGCAGTTACGGGGGGGCGGACACTGAAGCTTTCTTT.

The chain uses TRBV12-3 or TRBV12-4 and TRBJ2-1, with 8 bases matching TRBD1. Germline trimming cut 4 bases from V and 1 base from J; bases unmatched to any gene: 9. The CDR3 has 17 residues. CDR3 in DNA: TGTGCCAGCAGTTCCAGGGGGCAGGGGACGTCCTACAATGAGCAGTTCTTC. It specifies CASSSRGQGTSYNEQFF.

The chain carries TRBV20-1 and TRBJ2-5; D unclear. Germline V CDR1 and CDR2: DFQATT, SNEGSKA (reference sequence). The CDR3 covers 14 residues. The V gene lost 0 bases and the J gene lost 0 bases, with 8 bases spanning the gap. CDR3 protein: CSARDIQNQETQYF. Written as DNA, the CDR3 is TGCAGTGCTAGAGATATCCAGAACCAAGAGACCCAGTACTTC.

The rearrangement uses TRBV18 and TRBJ2-5; D may be TRBD1 or TRBD2 (5 bases each). The CDR3 spans 13 residues. V was shortened by 1 base and J by 5 bases, with 8 bases between the two germline ends. The germline CDR1 and CDR2 sequences are KGHSH and LQKENI. In nucleotides, the CDR3 is TGTGCCAGCTCACCACGTGAGGGGGAGACCCAGTACTTC. Its translation: CASSPREGETQYF.

The J gene is TRBJ2-1, the V gene TRBV3-1, with 12 nucleotides matching TRBD2. From germline, CDR1 is LGHDT and CDR2 YNNKEL (reference sequence). The CDR3 length is 14 residues. Trimming at V came to 8 bases and at J to 8 bases, leaving 7 bases not matched to a gene. CDR3 nucleotides: TGTGCCAGCCGATCTAGCGGGGGGGCCGATGAGCAGTTCTTC. This translates into CASRSSGGADEQFF.

This clonotype appeared once. The genes are TRBV2 and TRBJ1-5; TRBD1 is a possible D gene (6 bases). The CDR3 spans 14 residues. Trimming took 4 bases from V and 7 from J, leaving 14 bases between them. Germline V gene data show CDR1 as SNHLY and CDR2 as FYNNEI. The CDR3 loop reads CASSGMGAEQPQHF. Written as DNA, the CDR3 is TGTGCCAGCAGTGGAATGGGGGCTGAGCAGCCCCAGCATTTT. Variable domain in full (rest from reference TRBV2 and TRBJ1-5): EPEVTQTPSHQVTQMGQEVILRCVPISNHLYFYWYRQILGQKVEFLVSFYNNEISEKSEIFDDQFSVERPDGSNFTLKIRSTKLEDSAMYFCASSGMGAEQPQHFGDGTRLSIL.

In its sample, this clonotype was seen a few times. This chain links TRBV20-1 with TRBJ2-7; 13 bases agree with TRBD2. Per germline, CDR1 DFQATT and CDR2 SNEGSKA (reference sequence). V gave up 4 bases and J gave up 6 bases; unmatched junction bases: 6. This CDR3 comprises 14 residues. The CDR3 loop reads CSATLAGGRGEQYF. In DNA, the CDR3 is TGCAGTGCTACACTAGCGGGGGGGAGAGGCGAGCAGTACTTC.